What follows are 14 T cell receptor beta chains derived from one specimen sequenced in a study of technical replicates of blood from several donors. Profiling relied on immunoSEQ multiplex PCR, and the TCRdb table lists in-frame clones only, not all of them. Of roughly 15,000 clones in the sample, approximately 86% were seen once. The sample was PBMCs. All receptors come from a human donor in good health.

The CDR3 bases are TGTGCCAGCAGCCCCCCCCGGGAGGGCCCAGATACGCAGTATTTT. Its translation: CASSPPREGPDTQYF. The rearrangement links TRBV7-3 to TRBJ2-3; TRBD2 aligns across 8 bases. CDR3 length: 15 residues. The germline CDR1 and CDR2 sequences are SGHTA and FQGTGA. V lost 5 bases, J lost 4 bases, and 8 bases stayed unmatched.

The chain joins TRBV6-5 to TRBJ2-1, with 10 positions matching TRBD2. V was pared by 5 bases and J by 6 bases, with 4 bases of the junction left unmatched. Germline V gene data show CDR1 as MNHEY and CDR2 as SVGAGI. The CDR3 length is 14 residues. CDR3 sequence reads: CASSPSGSGNEQFF. CDR3 bases: TGTGCCAGCAGTCCTAGCGGGAGCGGCAATGAGCAGTTCTTC.

This chain connects TRBV10-3 to TRBJ2-7; 11 bases are a match to TRBD2. Germline lookup yields CDR1 ENHRY and CDR2 SYGVKD. Trimming removed 5 bases from V and 2 bases from J; junction bases left unmatched: 5. This CDR3 has 15 residues. CDR3 nucleotides: TGTGCCATCAGTCCAATAGCGGGAGGGACCTACGAGCAGTACTTC. Residues: CAISPIAGGTYEQYF.

The chain joins TRBV29-1 to TRBJ2-2, with D tentatively TRBD2 (6 bases). This CDR3 has 14 amino acids. V lost 4 bases, J lost 1 base, and 10 bases lay in between. Germline lookup yields CDR1 SQVTM and CDR2 ANQGSEA. CDR3 DNA sequence: TGCAGCGTTGGGGGGGACTGGAACACCGGGGAGCTGTTTTTT. Residues: CSVGGDWNTGELFF.

The chain joins TRBV10-3 to TRBJ2-1; 8 bases map to TRBD2. The CDR3 sequence is 15 residues long. The junction had 5 bases not matched to a gene; V was cut back by 0 bases and J by 7 bases. Germline lookup yields CDR1 ENHRY and CDR2 SYGVKD. Here the CDR3 DNA reads TGTGCCATCAGTGAGTCAAGCGGGAGTTGGAATGAGCAGTTCTTC. As protein: CAISESSGSWNEQFF.

This chain uses TRBV6-5 with TRBJ1-4; weak D call: TRBD1 (5 bases). V lost 6 bases and J 6 bases, leaving 11 bases between the germline ends. This CDR3 has 13 amino acids. The germline V gene encodes CDR1 MNHEY and CDR2 SVGAGI. CDR3 residues: CASSRDSDEKLFF. CDR3 coding DNA: TGTGCCAGCAGCCGGGACTCGGATGAAAAACTGTTTTTT.

The gene calls are TRBV2 and TRBJ1-1, with 9 bases fitting TRBD1. Trimming at V came to 8 bases and at J to 3 bases, leaving 10 bases not matched to a gene. CDR1 SNHLY and CDR2 FYNNEI come from the germline V gene. The CDR3 sequence is 15 residues long. The CDR3 DNA follows: TGTGCCAGCGGAACGATACAGGGGGCCTACACTGAAGCTTTCTTT. Its protein product is CASGTIQGAYTEAFF.

The gene calls are TRBV5-6 and TRBJ1-1; D unclear. This CDR3 is built from 13 residues. Germline V lookup: CDR1 SGHDT, CDR2 YYEEEE. V gave up 4 bases and J gave up 3 bases, with 10 bases separating them. The CDR3 DNA is TGTGCCAGCAGCGCAGGACTGGACACTGAAGCTTTCTTT. This translates into CASSAGLDTEAFF.

This chain links TRBV19 with TRBJ2-1; TRBD2 aligns across 11 bases. The CDR3 consists of 17 residues. With V trimmed by 5 bases and J by 4 bases, 10 bases remained unmatched. CDR1 LNHDA and CDR2 SQIVND come from the germline V gene (reference sequence). The CDR3 protein is CASSSNLAGGQYNEQFF. The CDR3 nucleotides read TGTGCCAGTAGTTCCAATCTAGCGGGAGGCCAGTACAATGAGCAGTTCTTC.

This rearrangement joins TRBV25-1 to TRBJ2-7, with a weak D call TRBD1 (6 bases). The germline V gene has CDR1 MGHDK and CDR2 SYGVNS. The CDR3 runs 13 residues. V was pared by 7 bases and J by 2 bases, with 12 bases between. The CDR3 DNA follows: TGTGCCAGCAAACGGACAGATACCTACGAGCAGTACTTC. It yields the protein CASKRTDTYEQYF.

This chain connects TRBV5-6 to TRBJ2-2; TRBD1 aligns across 7 bases. The germline V gene has CDR1 SGHDT and CDR2 YYEEEE. This CDR3 is built from 15 residues. Trimming cost V 7 bases and J 2 bases; bases outside gene matches: 8. CDR3 DNA: TGTGCCAGCGCAAGGGGGCGTCCCAACACCGGGGAGCTGTTTTTT. Translating gives CASARGRPNTGELFF.

The genes are TRBV7-9 and TRBJ1-1, with D unclear. Looked up from germline, CDR1 is SEHNR and CDR2 is FQNEAQ (reference sequence). V gave up 3 bases and J gave up 1 base, with 6 bases separating them. The CDR3 spans 13 residues. CDR3 protein: CASSFQENTEAFF. CDR3 DNA: TGTGCCAGCAGCTTCCAGGAGAACACTGAAGCTTTCTTT.

The chain links TRBV19 to TRBJ1-1, with 9 bases matching TRBD1. CDR3 size: 14 residues. The J segment lost 4 bases and the V segment lost 10 bases, leaving 10 bases of the junction unmatched. The germline V gene encodes CDR1 LNHDA and CDR2 SQIVND (reference sequence). The CDR3 is CATLPQGASTEAFF. The CDR3 DNA reads as TGTGCCACCCTCCCACAGGGGGCTTCCACTGAAGCTTTCTTT.

The chain links TRBV5-6 to TRBJ2-2; D not resolved. V was trimmed by 0 bases and J by 2 bases, leaving 5 bases between them. The CDR3 length is 14 residues. From germline, CDR1 is SGHDT and CDR2 YYEEEE. CDR3 loop: CASSLGHNTGELFF. Here the CDR3 DNA reads TGTGCCAGCAGCTTGGGTCATAACACCGGGGAGCTGTTTTTT.